Listed below are T cell receptor beta chains from one sample, sequenced in a study of blood T cell repertoires in COVID-19. Produced via immunoSEQ multiplex PCR; TCRdb's table is partial and in-frame only. The table has over 150,000 clones, 70% to 90% seen once. Sequencing was carried out using peripheral blood. Receptors originate from a man aged 18 to 29 who had recovered from COVID-19. The CDR3 runs from the conserved cysteine through the conserved F or W. The D gene is left open where the match is weak. Where a row states a size, it is once, few, many or the class of an expanded clone; other rows omit it.

clone_size	d_call	v_call	cdr3_aa
-	TRBD2	TRBV27	CASSPRTSGRADTQYF
-	TRBD2	TRBV27	CASSAKIAGGPYNEQFF
-	-	TRBV18	CASSPTSNEQFF
-	TRBD2	TRBV6-5	CASRPGLASHEQYF
-	TRBD2	TRBV7-9	CASSPMTSGRGSYNEQFF
-	-	TRBV9	CASSHTGEKLFF
once	TRBD1	TRBV27	CASRSTGTGNEKLFF
-	-	TRBV15	CATSRGQSTNEKLFF
-	TRBD2	TRBV19	CASSIVNSGGYEQYF
-	-	TRBV11-2	CASSFSGGNTEAFF
-	TRBD2	TRBV4-1	CASSQEDGGYQETQYF
-	-	TRBV7-2	CASSFINQPQHF
-	-	TRBV18	CASSPSRTPTTDTQYF
few	TRBD1	TRBV6-6	CASRDRDRGYEQYF
-	TRBD2	TRBV15	CATSSRSGAYNEQFF
-	-	TRBV14	CASSPARDSLRRGYTF
once	-	TRBV2	CASSDRTGSDEQFF
-	-	TRBV7-2	CASSMTRRAPQETQYF
-	TRBD2	TRBV5-6	CASSAALTSGYEQFF
-	TRBD1	TRBV18	CASSSGTGRSGANVLTF
-	TRBD1	TRBV10-2	CASGTGGEAFF
-	-	TRBV4-1	CASSQAQGYEQYF
-	TRBD1	TRBV5-7	CASTLEGQGSYGYTF
-	TRBD1	TRBV11-2	CASTSGTGSGNTIYF
-	-	TRBV3-1/TRBV3-2	CASSQDGNTEAFF
-	-	TRBV5-5	CASRQQDIKGGYTF
once	TRBD2	TRBV5-4	CASSPSGGREEQYF
-	-	TRBV3-1/TRBV3-2	CASSLIRGEQFF
-	TRBD2	TRBV27	CASRLAGGINEQFF
once	TRBD1	TRBV6-4	CASTTPERGPKNTGELFF
once	TRBD2	TRBV29-1	CSVGGTSGHNEQFF
-	-	TRBV6-5	CASQSGNRDYGYTF
once	TRBD1	TRBV9	CASSVGGRGPYNEQFF
few	-	TRBV19	CASSMTGIYGYTF
once	-	TRBV18	CASSKSPPESEAFF
-	-	TRBV6-2/TRBV6-3	CASSSTGEAFF
few	-	TRBV18	CASSPPRTGELFF
few	-	TRBV5-6	CASSLTSYEQYF
-	-	TRBV7-9	CASSLGHDYTF
many	TRBD2	TRBV4-2	CASSQGGTSGVNEQFF
few	-	TRBV12-3/TRBV12-4	CASSLMGTQPQHF
-	TRBD1	TRBV13	CASSDRQGQGGSSYNSPLHF
-	-	TRBV6-6	CASSRPGGANVLTF
-	-	TRBV28	CASNLITGTYEQYF
-	-	TRBV7-8	CASSLDGNYGYTF
-	TRBD1	TRBV7-9	CASSLDRGTTDTQYF
-	-	TRBV5-6	CASSFEAGVLYTDTQYF
-	TRBD1	TRBV29-1	CSVVTGQEDYGYTF
-	TRBD1	TRBV6-2/TRBV6-3	CASSWDSRKAFF
-	TRBD1	TRBV5-1	CASSLETGGSGELFF
-	-	TRBV6-2/TRBV6-3	CASSTNRVHEQYF
-	TRBD1	TRBV7-2	CASSQTDRGPTNEKLFF
-	TRBD1	TRBV7-8	CASSEQGYEAFF
once	TRBD1	TRBV6-5	CASSYLDREGSGYTF
-	TRBD1	TRBV5-5	CASSSWGQFEAFF